These 27 T cell receptor beta chains were sequenced from one sample in a study of blood T cell repertoires in COVID-19. Produced via immunoSEQ multiplex PCR; TCRdb's table is partial and in-frame only. The table has 150,000 to 200,000 clones, roughly 80% seen once. The material sequenced was PBMCs or T cells enriched from blood (not recorded which). These receptors came from a woman in her forties or fifties who had recovered from COVID-19.

This clone showed up many times. The gene calls are TRBV3-1 (or the pseudogene TRBV3-2) and TRBJ1-2; tentatively, D is TRBD1 (6 bases). V dropped 0 bases and J dropped 4 bases, with 15 bases sitting between them. The CDR3 spans 16 residues. Germline V CDR1 and CDR2: LGHDT, YNNKEL (reference sequence). CDR3 DNA: TGTGCCAGCAGCCAAGAAGCCCTACAGGGCGGCTATGGCTACACCTTC. Amino acids: CASSQEALQGGYGYTF.

The chain carries TRBV4-3 and TRBJ2-3, with 10 bases aligning to TRBD2. V lost 4 bases and J lost 4; bases outside the gene matches: 5. The CDR3 runs 15 residues. Germline V gene lookup returns CDR1 LGHNA and CDR2 YSLEER. The CDR3 spells CASSRTSGSADTQYF. CDR3 coding DNA: TGCGCCAGCAGCCGGACTAGCGGTAGCGCAGATACGCAGTATTTT.

This clone was recorded a few times. The chain recombines TRBV7-7 with TRBJ1-5, with a weak D call TRBD1 (6 bases). Germline V gives CDR1 SSHAT, CDR2 FNYEAQ (reference sequence). V lost 2 bases and J 2 bases, leaving 13 bases between the germline ends. This CDR3 has 16 amino acids. The CDR3 region is CASSLSGADGNQPQHF. The DNA for the CDR3 is TGTGCCAGCAGCTTATCAGGGGCGGACGGCAATCAGCCCCAGCATTTT.

The J gene is TRBJ2-2, the V gene TRBV15, with D perhaps matching TRBD1 (5 bases). V lost 0 bases and J lost 5, with 13 bases in between. The CDR3 length is 16 residues. The germline V gene encodes CDR1 LNHNV and CDR2 YYDKDF (reference sequence). DNA for the CDR3: TGTGCCACCAGCAGAGATTCCGGCAGGGAAACCGGGGAGCTGTTTTTT. This codes for CATSRDSGRETGELFF.

This clone was found once. J is TRBJ2-3 and V is TRBV7-3; unclear D gene. The CDR3 length is 14 residues. Per germline, CDR1 SGHTA and CDR2 FQGTGA. The V and J ends lost 2 bases and 2 bases respectively, with 8 bases between them. The CDR3 reads CASSLVAYTDTQYF. CDR3 sequence (DNA): TGTGCCAGCAGCTTAGTTGCGTACACAGATACGCAGTATTTT.

This clone was seen just once. The CDR3 here is CASSLIIRLINEKLFF. The CDR3 bases are TGTGCCAGCAGCCTGATAATCCGACTCATTAATGAAAAACTGTTTTTT. This chain connects TRBV7-9 to TRBJ1-4; D ambiguous. Trimming left V 5 bases short and J 4 bases short, with 17 bases between. The germline CDR1 and CDR2 sequences are SEHNR and FQNEAQ (reference sequence). CDR3 length: 16 amino acids.

The rearrangement links TRBV3-1 (or the pseudogene TRBV3-2) to TRBJ1-4; D is undetermined. This CDR3 has 15 amino acids. Germline CDR1 and CDR2: LGHDT and YNNKEL (reference sequence). The V gene lost 0 bases and the J gene lost 8 bases, with 13 bases spanning the gap. The CDR3 loop is CASSQDSGEREKLFF. The CDR3 DNA reads TGTGCCAGCAGCCAAGATAGTGGGGAGCGGGAAAAACTGTTTTTT.

The chain combines TRBV5-1 with TRBJ2-3; 12 nucleotides agree with TRBD2. The CDR3 extends over 15 amino acids. Trimming took 0 bases from V and 6 from J; bases not matched to a gene: 2. CDR1 and CDR2 (germline): SGHRS, YFSETQ. CDR3 loop: CASSLGTSGIDTQYF. The DNA for the CDR3 is TGCGCCAGCAGCTTGGGGACTAGCGGGATCGATACGCAGTATTTT.

The chain has TRBV7-9 and TRBJ2-1, with TRBD1 identical over 7 bases. The germline V gene has CDR1 SEHNR and CDR2 FQNEAQ (reference sequence). This CDR3 has 17 residues. Unmatched junction bases numbered 14, after V lost 0 bases and J lost 9 bases. The CDR3 is CASSLARLISPGGEQFF. CDR3 coding DNA: TGTGCCAGCAGCTTAGCCCGATTGATTAGCCCAGGGGGTGAGCAGTTCTTC.

The rearrangement joins TRBV28 to TRBJ1-1, with D maybe TRBD1 (5 bases). The CDR3 is 15 residues long. V was shortened by 6 bases and J by 1 base, with 15 bases between the two germline ends. Per germline, CDR1 MDHEN and CDR2 SYDVKM. The chain's CDR3 is CASRQGGAGNTEAFF. The CDR3 region has the DNA TGTGCCAGCAGGCAGGGAGGGGCGGGGAACACTGAAGCTTTCTTT.

The chain carries TRBV3-1 (or the pseudogene TRBV3-2) and TRBJ2-1, with TRBD1 matching over 9 bases. V dropped 1 base and J dropped 4; count of bases not matched to a gene: 5. This CDR3 contains 16 residues. The germline gives CDR1 LGHDT, CDR2 YNNKEL (reference sequence). CDR3 amino acids: CASSQVGQGRYNEQFF. In nucleotides, the CDR3 is TGTGCCAGCAGCCAAGTAGGACAGGGGAGGTACAATGAGCAGTTCTTC.

This clone was counted a single time. The J gene is TRBJ2-1, the V gene TRBV2; TRBD2 agrees at 15 bases. This CDR3 spans 15 amino acids. V lost 2 bases, J lost 9 bases, and 2 bases stayed unmatched. In germline, CDR1 is SNHLY, CDR2 FYNNEI. The CDR3 loop is CASSERTSGRGEQFF. The CDR3 nucleotides read TGTGCCAGCAGTGAAAGGACTAGCGGGAGGGGTGAGCAGTTCTTC.

The V and J genes are TRBV5-8 and TRBJ2-1; TRBD2 aligns across 7 bases. V was pared by 4 bases and J by 8 bases, with 9 bases of the junction left unmatched. Germline CDR1 SGHTS, CDR2 YDEGEE. The CDR3 is made up of 14 amino acids. CDR3 in amino acids: CASSASGPGDEQFF. The CDR3 bases are TGTGCCAGCAGCGCTAGCGGCCCGGGCGATGAGCAGTTCTTC.

V usage is TRBV27 and J usage is TRBJ2-7; a weak D match, TRBD1 (5 bases). V was cut by 6 bases and J by 2 bases, with 11 bases left in between. The CDR3 is 13 residues long. CDR1 is MNHEY, CDR2 SMNVEV, per germline (reference sequence). CDR3 nucleotides: TGTGCCAGCAGCTACAGGTTTCCCTACGAGCAGTACTTC. Protein sequence: CASSYRFPYEQYF.

The J gene is TRBJ2-3, the V gene TRBV28; a possible D gene is TRBD2 (6 bases). V was pared by 6 bases and J by 4 bases, with 14 bases between. This CDR3 region has 14 residues. Germline V gene sequence: CDR1 MDHEN, CDR2 SYDVKM. The CDR3 region has the DNA TGTGCCAGCAGCCCCAGTGGGGAGGCAGATACGCAGTATTTT. Amino acids: CASSPSGEADTQYF.

The chain has TRBV19 and TRBJ2-6, with a weak D call TRBD1 (6 bases). CDR3 length: 15 residues. V was clipped by 4 bases and J by 2 bases, with 9 bases between them. Germline lookup yields CDR1 LNHDA and CDR2 SQIVND (reference sequence). The CDR3 loop is CASSTHRAGANVLTF. The CDR3 coding sequence is TGTGCCAGTAGTACCCACAGGGCTGGGGCCAACGTCCTGACTTTC.

The chain employs TRBV6-5 and TRBJ1-2, with D tentatively TRBD1 (6 bases). The CDR3 length is 15 residues. V was trimmed by 9 bases and J by 1 base, leaving 18 bases between them. Germline V gives CDR1 MNHEY, CDR2 SVGAGI. Here the CDR3 DNA reads TGTGCCAGTTTCCCTCAACAGGGCGTTAACTATGGCTACACCTTC. Protein product: CASFPQQGVNYGYTF.

This clone was detected a few times. The rearrangement joins TRBV5-6 to TRBJ1-1; weak D call: TRBD1 (5 bases). The V end was cut by 4 bases, the J end by 7 bases, with 14 bases between. This CDR3 spans 13 amino acids. CDR1 SGHDT and CDR2 YYEEEE come from the germline V gene. The CDR3 bases are TGTGCCAGCAGCCGACCCCCCGACAGTGAAGCTTTCTTT. Protein: CASSRPPDSEAFF. Full variable domain (rest looked up from reference TRBV5-6 and TRBJ1-1): DAGVTQSPTHLIKTRGQQVTLRCSPKSGHDTVSWYQQALGQGPQFIFQYYEEEERQRGNFPDRFSGHQFPNYSSELNVNALLLGDSALYLCASSRPPDSEAFFGQGTRLTVV.

This chain links TRBV14 with TRBJ2-1, with 11 bases identical to TRBD2. J gave up 0 bases and V 2 bases, and 12 bases lay outside the gene matches. The CDR3 loop spans 20 amino acids. Germline-derived CDR1 and CDR2 are SGHDN and FVKESK. The CDR3 sequence: CASSQRLGLAGHSSYNEQFF. The CDR3 DNA follows: TGTGCCAGCAGCCAAAGGTTAGGACTAGCGGGCCATAGCTCCTACAATGAGCAGTTCTTC.

The V and J genes are TRBV5-1 and TRBJ1-4; TRBD1 aligns across 7 bases. Germline loops: CDR1 SGHRS, CDR2 YFSETQ. This CDR3 spans 18 amino acids. V dropped 2 bases and J dropped 0; count of bases not matched to a gene: 10. The CDR3 loop reads CASSLGSGGIATNEKLFF. The CDR3 DNA reads as TGCGCCAGCAGCTTAGGGTCAGGGGGTATTGCAACTAATGAAAAACTGTTTTTT.

This chain connects TRBV27 to TRBJ2-1; 10 positions agree with TRBD2. CDR1 is MNHEY and CDR2 is SMNVEV in the germline V gene (reference sequence). V lost 5 bases, J lost 3 bases, and 4 bases stayed unmatched. This CDR3 has 15 residues. The CDR3, as DNA: TGTGCCAGCAGTACCGGACTAGCGGACTACAATGAGCAGTTCTTC. This gives the protein CASSTGLADYNEQFF.

DNA of the CDR3: TGCGCCAGCAGCCCAGCGGGGCCTAACTATGGCTACACCTTC. Translated: CASSPAGPNYGYTF. J is TRBJ1-2 and V is TRBV5-1; D may be TRBD1 (5 bases). Trimming shortened V by 4 bases and J by 0 bases, and 10 bases separated the two germline ends. Germline CDR1 reads SGHRS; CDR2 reads YFSETQ. The CDR3 extends over 14 amino acids. Drawing the rest from reference TRBV5-1 and TRBJ1-2, the complete variable domain is KAGVTQTPRYLIKTRGQQVTLSCSPISGHRSVSWYQQTPGQGLQFLFEYFSETQRNKGNFPGRFSGRQFSNSRSEMNVSTLELGDSALYLCASSPAGPNYGYTFGSGTRLTVV.

V usage is TRBV7-9 and J usage is TRBJ1-1; 8 nucleotides agree with TRBD1. V lost 5 bases and J lost 6; bases outside the gene matches: 8. In germline, CDR1 is SEHNR, CDR2 FQNEAQ (reference sequence). The CDR3 covers 14 residues. CDR3 protein: CASSPRQGYAEAFF. DNA of the CDR3: TGTGCCAGCAGCCCGAGACAGGGGTACGCTGAAGCTTTCTTT.

The chain joins TRBV7-9 to TRBJ2-7; 11 nucleotides match TRBD2. With 1 base clipped from V and 6 bases from J, the junction kept 2 bases outside the gene matches. This CDR3 comprises 14 residues. Germline V gene sequence: CDR1 SEHNR, CDR2 FQNEAQ (reference sequence). As DNA, the CDR3 is TGTGCCAGCAGCTTAGGACTAGCGGGACTCGAGCAGTACTTC. It encodes CASSLGLAGLEQYF.

The rearrangement joins TRBV10-2 to TRBJ2-1; TRBD1 aligns across 9 bases. V trimming: 8 bases; J trimming: 9 bases; junction bases outside the gene matches: 8. Germline loops: CDR1 WSHSY, CDR2 SAAADI. The CDR3 totals 13 residues. DNA of the CDR3: TGCGCCAGCGGAGGGACAGGGTATAGTGAGCAGTTCTTC. It yields the protein CASGGTGYSEQFF.

This clone was counted a few times. The J gene is TRBJ1-6, the V gene TRBV18; tentative D call: TRBD1 (6 bases). Germline V gene data show CDR1 as KGHSH and CDR2 as LQKENI. V shed 3 bases and J shed 5 bases, with 8 bases lying between them. CDR3 length equals 14 residues. As DNA, the CDR3 is TGTGCCAGCTCACCCCGGACAGATAATTCACCCCTCCACTTT. Its protein is CASSPRTDNSPLHF.

In DNA form, the CDR3 reads TGTGCCACCAGCAGAGGAGGGCCGGGACAGGACACTGAAGCTTTCTTT. This gives the protein CATSRGGPGQDTEAFF. The chain couples TRBV15 to TRBJ1-1; TRBD1 agrees at 8 bases. Germline V lookup: CDR1 LNHNV, CDR2 YYDKDF (reference sequence). The CDR3 extends over 16 amino acids. With 1 base clipped from V and 3 bases from J, the junction kept 7 bases outside the gene matches.